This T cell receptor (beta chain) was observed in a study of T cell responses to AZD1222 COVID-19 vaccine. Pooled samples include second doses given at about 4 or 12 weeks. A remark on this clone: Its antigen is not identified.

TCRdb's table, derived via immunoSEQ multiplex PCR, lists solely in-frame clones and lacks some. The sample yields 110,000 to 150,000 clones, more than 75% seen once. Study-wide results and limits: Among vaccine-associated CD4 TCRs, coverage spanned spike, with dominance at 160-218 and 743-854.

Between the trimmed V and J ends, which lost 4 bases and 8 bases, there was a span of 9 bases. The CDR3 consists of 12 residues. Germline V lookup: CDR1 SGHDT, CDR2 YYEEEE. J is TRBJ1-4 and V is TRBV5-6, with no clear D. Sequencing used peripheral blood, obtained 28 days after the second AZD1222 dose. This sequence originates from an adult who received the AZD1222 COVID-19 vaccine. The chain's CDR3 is CASSDGGEKLFF. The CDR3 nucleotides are TGTGCCAGCAGCGACGGCGGGGAAAAACTGTTTTTT.